The rows below give T cell receptor beta chains drawn from one sample of a study of tumor-infiltrating lymphocytes in localized non-small cell lung cancer. Clones were read by immunoSEQ multiplex PCR, and TCRdb kept only the in-frame ones, dropping some. The sample has over 14,000 clones, roughly 79% seen once. Sequenced sample: lung tumor tissue. The source is a human donor with non-small cell lung cancer. The CDR3 runs from the conserved cysteine through the conserved F or W. A D gene is named only where the DNA matches it firmly. The size field is filled for only some rows; it gives once, few, many or a size class.

V gene	clone size	CDR3 length	J gene	D gene	CDR3 protein	CDR3 DNA
TRBV19	.	14	TRBJ1-5	TRBD1	CASSLQGFKAAQHF	TGTGCCAGTAGCTTACAGGGGTTCAAGGCAGCCCAGCATTTT
TRBV5-1	once	18	TRBJ2-1	TRBD1	CASSRGTRQGRTYNEQFF	TGCGCCAGCAGCCGCGGGACCCGACAGGGGAGAACCTACAATGAGCAGTTCTTC
TRBV19	.	13	TRBJ1-5	.	CASSRGGNQPQHF	TGTGCCAGTAGTAGGGGGGGGAATCAGCCCCAGCATTTT
TRBV7-6	once	15	TRBJ2-2	.	CASSSGTKNTGELFF	TGTGCCAGCAGCTCCGGGACAAAGAACACCGGGGAGCTGTTTTTT
TRBV2	.	13	TRBJ2-1	.	CASSKGGAGEQFF	TGTGCCAGCAGCAAAGGGGGAGCAGGAGAGCAGTTCTTC
TRBV6-5	.	14	TRBJ2-1	.	CASSYVADYNEQFF	TGTGCCAGCAGTTACGTGGCGGACTACAATGAGCAGTTCTTC
TRBV30	.	14	TRBJ1-2	TRBD1	CAWSRTGATYGYTF	TGTGCCTGGAGCCGGACAGGGGCAACCTATGGCTACACCTTC
TRBV27	few	15	TRBJ1-3	TRBD1	CASSDPGGAGNTIYF	TGTGCCAGCAGTGACCCAGGGGGAGCTGGAAACACCATATATTTT
TRBV10-3	few	11	TRBJ1-2	.	CAISEGGGYTF	TGTGCCATCAGTGAGGGGGGTGGCTACACCTTC
TRBV14	few	15	TRBJ1-1	.	CASSPRGGANTEAFF	TGTGCCAGCAGCCCCCGTGGAGGGGCGAACACTGAAGCTTTCTTT
TRBV7-2	.	14	TRBJ2-2	.	CASKLGLNTGELFF	TGTGCCAGCAAGCTGGGACTCAACACCGGGGAGCTGTTTTTT
TRBV5-1	.	15	TRBJ1-4	.	CASSFSQGTNEKLFF	TGCGCCAGCAGCTTTTCACAGGGAACTAATGAAAAACTGTTTTTT
TRBV7-9	.	19	TRBJ1-4	.	CASSLGGDQPKVTNEKLFF	TGTGCCAGCAGCTTGGGCGGCGACCAACCTAAGGTAACTAATGAAAAACTGTTTTTT
TRBV15	.	18	TRBJ2-7	TRBD2	CATSRSLEGTSVSYEQYF	TGTGCCACCAGCAGATCCCTTGAAGGGACTAGCGTTTCCTACGAGCAGTACTTC
TRBV6-6	.	15	TRBJ2-1	TRBD2	CASSLSGSSYNEQFF	TGTGCCAGCAGCCTTAGCGGGAGCTCCTACAATGAGCAGTTCTTC
TRBV6-6	.	15	TRBJ2-1	TRBD2	CASRKLAAQSNEQFF	TGTGCCAGCAGAAAACTAGCGGCCCAGAGCAATGAGCAGTTCTTC
TRBV30	.	16	TRBJ2-7	.	CAWSVFARGPTYEQYF	TGTGCCTGGAGTGTTTTTGCCAGGGGCCCGACCTACGAGCAGTACTTC
TRBV29-1	.	11	TRBJ1-2	.	CSAGGGGGYTF	TGCAGCGCTGGGGGGGGCGGCGGCTACACCTTC
TRBV6-6	once	15	TRBJ2-7	TRBD2	CASSSRLAGYYEQYF	TGTGCCAGCAGTTCACGACTAGCGGGGTACTACGAGCAGTACTTC
TRBV15	.	15	TRBJ2-7	TRBD1	CATSRDQTGVGEQYF	TGTGCCACCAGCAGAGATCAGACAGGGGTCGGAGAGCAGTACTTC
TRBV4-3	.	19	TRBJ2-2	TRBD2	CASSRAPPGTSGSIGELFF	TGCGCCAGCAGCCGCGCTCCCCCAGGGACTAGCGGGAGCATCGGGGAGCTGTTTTTT
TRBV7-9	.	17	TRBJ1-1	.	CASSLGGLGRVGAEAFF	TGTGCCAGCAGCTTAGGAGGGTTGGGCAGGGTAGGAGCTGAAGCTTTCTTT
TRBV2	.	15	TRBJ1-1	.	CASSTLTGYEPGAFF	TGTGCCAGCAGCACCTTGACAGGTTACGAACCTGGAGCTTTCTTT
TRBV11-2	.	14	TRBJ2-7	TRBD1	CASSTGTGGVEQYF	TGTGCCAGCAGTACCGGGACAGGGGGGGTCGAGCAGTACTTC
TRBV9	.	14	TRBJ2-2	.	CASSRRGNTGELFF	TGTGCCAGCAGCCGGAGGGGGAACACCGGGGAGCTGTTTTTT
TRBV19	.	16	TRBJ2-1	.	CASSILGARNFDEQFF	TGTGCCAGTAGTATTTTGGGGGCGCGGAATTTCGATGAGCAGTTCTTC
TRBV27	.	16	TRBJ2-5	.	CASSLSGRALPGTQYF	TGTGCCAGCAGTTTATCGGGCAGGGCCCTCCCGGGGACCCAGTACTTC
TRBV12-5	.	17	TRBJ2-7	TRBD2	CASGSTGTSGSRYEQYF	TGTGCTAGTGGTTCGACCGGGACTAGCGGGAGCCGCTACGAGCAGTACTTC
TRBV5-1	.	14	TRBJ2-1	TRBD1	CASSEQRGQDEQFF	TGCGCCAGCAGCGAACAGAGGGGACAGGATGAGCAGTTCTTC